A single sample is the source of the 12 T cell receptor beta chains below, sequenced in a study of T cell repertoires in aging, cancer and after chemotherapy (dated by TCRdb to the late 2010s). Genomic DNA extracted from peripheral blood, rather than sorted cells or RNA, was used as the source for amplification of TCR beta rearrangements. The run used an Illumina MiSeq. Rearranged TRB sequences spanning V, D and J segments were amplified in a multiplex touch-down PCR with a mixed TRB-A/B primer pool. The public reads were reanalyzed by TCRdb: fastp trimming at Q25, MiXCR alignment, in-frame beta chains only. Every entry covers one CDR3 protein and lists the most common genes and DNA from its rows. The sample data list 4,900 or so distinct CDR3 sequences, and approximately 27% of these were observed just once. The top ten clonotypes cover about 18% of the sample. Sequenced input: blood. The receptors derive from a human donor in good health.

In this sample, this clonotype turned up a few times. The chain recombines TRBV14 with TRBJ1-1, with D possibly matching TRBD1 (5 bases). The length of the CDR3 is 16 residues. Trimming took off 1 base at V and 4 bases at J, with 16 bases between the two ends. CDR1 and CDR2 (germline): SGHDN, FVKESK. CDR3 nucleotide sequence: TGTGCCAGCAGCCAAGCCTCGCGGGGGGTGGGCACTGAAGCTTTCTTT. This gives the protein CASSQASRGVGTEAFF.

The chain joins TRBV7-2 to TRBJ1-5; 8 bases fit TRBD1. This CDR3 has 14 residues. Germline values: CDR1 SGHTA, CDR2 FQGNSA. V was pared by 4 bases and J by 6 bases, with 5 bases of the junction left unmatched. The CDR3 reads CASSSGQGLQPQHF. In DNA form, the CDR3 reads TGTGCCAGCAGCTCCGGACAGGGACTTCAGCCCCAGCATTTT.

This clonotype rates as medium-sized. The J gene is TRBJ2-1, the V gene TRBV6-5, with TRBD2 matching 10 bases. V lost 4 bases and J lost 4; bases outside the gene matches: 7. The V gene's germline CDR1 is MNHEY and CDR2 SVGAGI. The CDR3 totals 16 residues. CDR3 region: CASSSLAGGGYNEQFF. The CDR3, as DNA: TGTGCCAGCAGTTCCTTAGCGGGAGGTGGGTACAATGAGCAGTTCTTC.

By sample share, this clonotype is medium-sized (0.01 to 0.1%). CDR3 sequence reads: CASSSQGATDTQYF. The CDR3 DNA sequence: TGTGCCAGCAGCTCACAGGGTGCTACAGATACGCAGTATTTT. The chain employs TRBV5-4 and TRBJ2-3, with D possibly matching TRBD1 (6 bases). The CDR3 runs to 14 residues. V dropped 3 bases and J dropped 3 bases, with 11 bases sitting between them. From germline, CDR1 is SGHNT and CDR2 YYREEE (reference sequence).

This clonotype was seen a handful of times. The chain employs TRBV7-2 and TRBJ2-6; D is unresolved. The CDR3 totals 13 residues. Germline CDR1 is SGHTA and CDR2 is FQGNSA. With 3 bases removed from V and 3 bases from J, the gap between germline ends came to 3 bases. CDR3 coding DNA: TGTGCCAGCAGCTTTTTTGGGGCCAACGTCCTGACTTTC. This translates into CASSFFGANVLTF.

This clonotype is classed as medium-sized. Written as DNA, the CDR3 is TGCAGCGCTCTTATAGGGGCAGAAACTGAAAAACTGTTTTTT. This sequence encodes CSALIGAETEKLFF. The chain combines TRBV29-1 with TRBJ1-4; D might be TRBD1 (5 bases). V lost 7 bases and J lost 7, with 19 bases in between. The CDR3 runs to 14 residues. Germline V gene lookup returns CDR1 SQVTM and CDR2 ANQGSEA.

By share, this clonotype counts as medium-sized (0.01 to 0.1%). In nucleotides, the CDR3 is TGTGCCAGCAGCTTGTCCAGTCCTAACTATGGCTACACCTTC. This encodes CASSLSSPNYGYTF. V usage is TRBV5-5 and J usage is TRBJ1-2; no clear D. Germline V gene lookup returns CDR1 SGHKS and CDR2 YYEKEE (reference sequence). Trimming cost V 1 base and J 0 bases, with 7 bases left between them. The CDR3 loop spans 14 amino acids.

In its sample, this clonotype ranks as medium-sized. V is TRBV12-3 or TRBV12-4 and J is TRBJ2-7; D might be TRBD1 (6 bases). V was shortened by 4 bases and J by 0 bases, with 13 bases between the two germline ends. CDR3 length: 15 amino acids. The CDR3 region has the DNA TGTGCCAGCAGTTCCCGCGGACAGATCTCCTACGAGCAGTACTTC. Translated: CASSSRGQISYEQYF.

This clonotype has only one observation. V is TRBV20-1 and J is TRBJ2-5, with 13 bases matching TRBD2. The CDR3 has 15 amino acids. J gave up 4 bases and V 7 bases, and 9 bases lay outside the gene matches. Looked up from germline, CDR1 is DFQATT and CDR2 is SNEGSKA (reference sequence). For the CDR3, the DNA is TGCAGTGGACTAGCGGGAGGAATAAGGGGAGAGACCCAGTACTTC. Translated, it gives CSGLAGGIRGETQYF.

Within the sample, this clonotype is large. The V gene is TRBV6-1, the J gene TRBJ2-6; D is uncertain. The V end lost 6 bases, the J end lost 1 base, and 10 bases lay between the germline ends. The CDR3 totals 15 residues. Germline CDR1 is MNHNS and CDR2 is SASEGT. CDR3 sequence: CASSPDVSGANVLTF. DNA of the CDR3: TGTGCCAGCAGCCCGGACGTGTCTGGGGCCAACGTCCTGACTTTC.

By its share, this clonotype is medium-sized. This chain uses TRBV7-6 with TRBJ1-5; D gene unclear. Germline-derived CDR1 and CDR2 are SGHVS and FNYEAQ. Trimming pared 2 bases from V and 4 bases from J, leaving 12 bases between. This CDR3 region has 15 residues. CDR3 sequence (DNA): TGTGCCAGCAGCTTATCGTCAGGTCTGAATCAGCCCCAGCATTTT. Amino acids: CASSLSSGLNQPQHF.

By its share, this clonotype is medium-sized. The chain recombines TRBV30 with TRBJ1-4; D perhaps matches TRBD1 (5 bases). The germline V gene has CDR1 GTSNPN and CDR2 SVGIG (reference sequence). CDR3 length: 15 residues. V lost 3 bases to trimming and J lost 5 bases, with 16 bases between them. The CDR3 sequence is CAWSVDSNVNEKLFF. In nucleotides, the CDR3 is TGTGCCTGGAGCGTCGACAGCAACGTAAATGAAAAACTGTTTTTT.